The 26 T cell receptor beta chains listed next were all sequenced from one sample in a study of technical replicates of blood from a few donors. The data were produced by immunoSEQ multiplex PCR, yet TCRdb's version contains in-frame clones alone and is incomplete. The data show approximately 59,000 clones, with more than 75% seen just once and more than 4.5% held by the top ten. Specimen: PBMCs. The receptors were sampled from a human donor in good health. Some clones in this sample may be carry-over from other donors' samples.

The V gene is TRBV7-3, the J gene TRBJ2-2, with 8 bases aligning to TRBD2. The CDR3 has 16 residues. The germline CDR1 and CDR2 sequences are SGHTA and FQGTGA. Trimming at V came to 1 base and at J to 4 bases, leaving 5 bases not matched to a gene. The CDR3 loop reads CASSLIAGFGTGELFF. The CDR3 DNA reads TGTGCCAGCAGCTTAATAGCGGGGTTCGGCACCGGGGAGCTGTTTTTT. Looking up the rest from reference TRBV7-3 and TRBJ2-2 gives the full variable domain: GAGVSQTPSNKVTEKGKYVELRCDPISGHTALYWYRQSLGQGPEFLIYFQGTGAADDSGLPNDRFFAVRPEGSVSTLKIQRTERGDSAVYLCASSLIAGFGTGELFFGEGSRLTVL.

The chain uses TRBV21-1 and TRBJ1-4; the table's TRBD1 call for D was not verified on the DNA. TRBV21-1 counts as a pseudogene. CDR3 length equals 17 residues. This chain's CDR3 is CASSKSLWTGVREKLFF. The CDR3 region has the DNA TGTGCCAGCAGCAAAAGTTTGTGGACAGGGGTACGGGAAAAACTGTTTTTT.

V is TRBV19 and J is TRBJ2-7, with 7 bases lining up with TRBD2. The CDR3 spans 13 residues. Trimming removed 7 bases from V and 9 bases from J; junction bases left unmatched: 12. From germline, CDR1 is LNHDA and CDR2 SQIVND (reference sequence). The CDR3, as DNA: TGTGCCAGTACCCCGGGGGGTGGTTCGGTGCAGTACTTC. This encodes CASTPGGGSVQYF.

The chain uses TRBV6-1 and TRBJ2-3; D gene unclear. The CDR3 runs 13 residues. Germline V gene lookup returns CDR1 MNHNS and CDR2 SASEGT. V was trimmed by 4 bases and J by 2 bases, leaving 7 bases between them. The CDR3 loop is CASSGRYTDTQYF. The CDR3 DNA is TGTGCCAGCAGTGGGAGATACACAGATACGCAGTATTTT.

DNA of the CDR3: TGTGCCAGTGCCCCGGCGCTAGCGGGCAAAAACATTCAGTACTTC. It specifies CASAPALAGKNIQYF. The chain uses TRBV19 and TRBJ2-4, with 8 bases identical to TRBD2. This CDR3 is 15 amino acids long. The germline V gene has CDR1 LNHDA and CDR2 SQIVND (reference sequence). V lost 8 bases and J lost 3; bases outside the gene matches: 9.

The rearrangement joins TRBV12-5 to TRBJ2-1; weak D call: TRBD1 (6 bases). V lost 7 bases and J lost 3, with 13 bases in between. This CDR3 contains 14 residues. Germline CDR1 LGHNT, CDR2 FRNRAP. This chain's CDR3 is CASAADSFYNEQFF. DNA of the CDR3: TGTGCTAGTGCCGCGGACAGCTTCTACAATGAGCAGTTCTTC.

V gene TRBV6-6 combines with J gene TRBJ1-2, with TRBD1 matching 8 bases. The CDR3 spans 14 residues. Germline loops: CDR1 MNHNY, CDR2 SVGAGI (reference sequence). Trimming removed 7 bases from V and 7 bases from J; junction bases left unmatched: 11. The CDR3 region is CASTPRQDRAGYTF. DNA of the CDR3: TGTGCCAGCACCCCTCGTCAGGACAGGGCTGGCTACACCTTC.

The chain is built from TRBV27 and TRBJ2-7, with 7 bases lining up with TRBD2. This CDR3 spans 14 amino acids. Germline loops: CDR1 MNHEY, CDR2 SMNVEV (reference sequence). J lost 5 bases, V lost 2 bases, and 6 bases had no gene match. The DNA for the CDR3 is TGTGCCAGCAGTTTACGCGGGAGCGGCCACGAGCAGTACTTC. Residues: CASSLRGSGHEQYF.

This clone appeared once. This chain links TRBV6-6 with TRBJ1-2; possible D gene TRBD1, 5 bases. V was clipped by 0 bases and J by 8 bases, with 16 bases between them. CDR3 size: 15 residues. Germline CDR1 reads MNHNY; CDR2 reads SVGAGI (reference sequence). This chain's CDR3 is CASSYSEGTYRGYTF. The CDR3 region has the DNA TGTGCCAGCAGTTACTCCGAGGGGACTTACCGAGGCTACACCTTC.

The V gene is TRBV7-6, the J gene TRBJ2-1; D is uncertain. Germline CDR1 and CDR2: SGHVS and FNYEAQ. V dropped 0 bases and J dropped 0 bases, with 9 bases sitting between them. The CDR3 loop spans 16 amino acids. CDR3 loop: CASSLAQAASYNEQFF. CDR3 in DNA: TGTGCCAGCAGCTTAGCGCAGGCAGCCTCCTACAATGAGCAGTTCTTC.

CDR3 nucleotide sequence: TGTGCCAGCAGCCGCACCGGGACACAAGAGACCCAGTACTTC. This gives the protein CASSRTGTQETQYF. The chain is built from TRBV6-5 and TRBJ2-5, with D possibly being TRBD1 (6 bases). The CDR3 runs to 14 residues. Trimming removed 6 bases from V and 2 bases from J, with 13 bases in between. Germline V gene lookup returns CDR1 MNHEY and CDR2 SVGAGI.

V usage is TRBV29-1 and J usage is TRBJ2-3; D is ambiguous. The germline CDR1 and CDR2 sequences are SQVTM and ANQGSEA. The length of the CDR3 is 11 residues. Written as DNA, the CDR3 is TGCAGTTCACTGCGGAGAGATACGCAGTATTTT. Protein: CSSLRRDTQYF.

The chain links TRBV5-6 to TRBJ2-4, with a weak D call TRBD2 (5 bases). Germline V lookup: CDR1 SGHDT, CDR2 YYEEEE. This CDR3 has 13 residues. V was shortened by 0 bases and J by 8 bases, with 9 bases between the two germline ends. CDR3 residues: CASSLAGEDIQYF. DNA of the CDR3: TGTGCCAGCAGCTTGGCCGGGGAAGACATTCAGTACTTC.

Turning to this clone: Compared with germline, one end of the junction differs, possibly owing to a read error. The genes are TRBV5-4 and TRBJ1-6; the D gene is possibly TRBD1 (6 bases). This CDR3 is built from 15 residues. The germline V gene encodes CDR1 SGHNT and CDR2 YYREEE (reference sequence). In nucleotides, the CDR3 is TGTGCCAGCAGTTTGGGGGGACACACTAATTCACCCCTCCACTTT. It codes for CASSLGGHTNSPLHF.

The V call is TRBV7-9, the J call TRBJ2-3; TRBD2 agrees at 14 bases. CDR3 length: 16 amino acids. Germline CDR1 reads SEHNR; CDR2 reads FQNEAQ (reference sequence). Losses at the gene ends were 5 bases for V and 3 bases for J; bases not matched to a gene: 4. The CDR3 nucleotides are TGTGCCAGCAGCCTGACTAGCGGGAGGGGGACAGATACGCAGTATTTT. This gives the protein CASSLTSGRGTDTQYF.

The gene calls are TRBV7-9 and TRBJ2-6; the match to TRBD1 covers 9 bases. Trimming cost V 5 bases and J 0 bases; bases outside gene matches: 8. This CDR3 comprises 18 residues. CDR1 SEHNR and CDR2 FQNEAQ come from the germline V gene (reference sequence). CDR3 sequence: CASSASTGGASGANVLTF. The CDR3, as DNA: TGTGCCAGCAGCGCAAGTACAGGGGGCGCCTCTGGGGCCAACGTCCTGACTTTC.

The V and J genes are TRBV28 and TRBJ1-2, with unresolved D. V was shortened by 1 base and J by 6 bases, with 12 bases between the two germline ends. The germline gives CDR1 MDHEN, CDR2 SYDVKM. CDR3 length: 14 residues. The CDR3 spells CASSLSPRRDGYTF. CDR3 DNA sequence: TGTGCCAGCAGTTTATCCCCCAGGCGGGATGGCTACACCTTC.

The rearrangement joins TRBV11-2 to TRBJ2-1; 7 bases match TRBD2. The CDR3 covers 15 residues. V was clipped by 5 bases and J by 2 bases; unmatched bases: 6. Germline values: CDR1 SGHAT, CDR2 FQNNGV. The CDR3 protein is CASSPISGAYNEQFF. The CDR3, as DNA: TGTGCCAGCAGCCCGATCAGCGGGGCCTACAATGAGCAGTTCTTC.

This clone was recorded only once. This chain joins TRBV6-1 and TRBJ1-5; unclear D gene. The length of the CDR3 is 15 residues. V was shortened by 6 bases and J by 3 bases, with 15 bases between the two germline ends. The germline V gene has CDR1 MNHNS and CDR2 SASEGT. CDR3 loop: CASRNFGSINQPQHF. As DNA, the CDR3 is TGTGCCAGCAGGAACTTCGGGTCGATCAATCAGCCCCAGCATTTT.

CDR3 nucleotide sequence: TGTGCCTGGAGTGTACACAGGGGTTTGTCCGGGGAGCTGTTTTTT. Its protein product is CAWSVHRGLSGELFF. The chain combines TRBV30 with TRBJ2-2, with 7 bases identical to TRBD1. The CDR3 totals 15 residues. Germline V lookup: CDR1 GTSNPN, CDR2 SVGIG (reference sequence). V lost 0 bases and J lost 6; bases outside the gene matches: 7.

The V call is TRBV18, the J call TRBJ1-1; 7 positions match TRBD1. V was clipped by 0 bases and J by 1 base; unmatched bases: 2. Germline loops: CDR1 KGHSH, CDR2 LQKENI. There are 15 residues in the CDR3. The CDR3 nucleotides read TGTGCCAGCTCACCACCGGGGACAGCGAACACTGAAGCTTTCTTT. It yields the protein CASSPPGTANTEAFF.

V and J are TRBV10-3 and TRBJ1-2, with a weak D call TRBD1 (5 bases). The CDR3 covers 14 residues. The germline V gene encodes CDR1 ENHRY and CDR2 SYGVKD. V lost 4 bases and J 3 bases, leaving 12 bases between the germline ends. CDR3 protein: CAISVGQGYYGYTF. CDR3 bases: TGTGCCATCAGTGTTGGGCAGGGCTACTATGGCTACACCTTC.

CDR3 residues: CASSNWANTYEQYF. CDR3 bases: TGTGCCAGTAGTAATTGGGCGAATACCTACGAGCAGTACTTC. This chain uses TRBV19 with TRBJ2-7; no firm D call. V shed 4 bases and J shed 2 bases, with 12 bases lying between them. The CDR3 totals 14 residues. CDR1 LNHDA and CDR2 SQIVND come from the germline V gene (reference sequence).

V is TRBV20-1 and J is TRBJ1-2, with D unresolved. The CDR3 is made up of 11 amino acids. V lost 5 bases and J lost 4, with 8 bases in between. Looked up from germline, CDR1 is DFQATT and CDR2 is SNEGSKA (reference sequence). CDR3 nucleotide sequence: TGCAGTGCTCCAGAGGTCTATGGCTACACCTTC. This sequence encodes CSAPEVYGYTF.

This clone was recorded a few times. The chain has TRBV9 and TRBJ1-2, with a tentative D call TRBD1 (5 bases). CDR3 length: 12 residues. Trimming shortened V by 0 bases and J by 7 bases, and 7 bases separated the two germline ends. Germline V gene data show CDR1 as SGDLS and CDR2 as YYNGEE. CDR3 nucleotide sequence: TGTGCCAGCAGCGTAGTTGGGGCTGGCTACACCTTC. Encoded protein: CASSVVGAGYTF. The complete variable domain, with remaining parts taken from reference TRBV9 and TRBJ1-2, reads DSGVTQTPKHLITATGQRVTLRCSPRSGDLSVYWYQQSLDQGLQFLIQYYNGEERAKGNILERFSAQQFPDLHSELNLSSLELGDSALYFCASSVVGAGYTFGSGTRLTVV.

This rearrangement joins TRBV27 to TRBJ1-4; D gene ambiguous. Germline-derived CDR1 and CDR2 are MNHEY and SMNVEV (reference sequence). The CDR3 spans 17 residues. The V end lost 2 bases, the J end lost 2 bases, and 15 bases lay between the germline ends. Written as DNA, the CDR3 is TGTGCCAGCAGTTTAAATATTGGGAGCACGACTAATGAAAAACTGTTTTTT. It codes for CASSLNIGSTTNEKLFF.